This entry is about one T cell receptor (beta chain). Produced via immunoSEQ multiplex PCR; TCRdb's table is partial and in-frame only. The sample lists approximately 110,000 clones, less than 75% occurring once. These data originate in a study of blood T cell repertoires in COVID-19. This CDR3 is 13 amino acids long. Germline-derived CDR1 and CDR2 are SEHNR and FQNEAQ (reference sequence). Trimming took 5 bases from V and 2 from J; bases not matched to a gene: 3. The rearrangement uses TRBV7-9 and TRBJ2-7, with 7 nucleotides matching TRBD1. Sequencing was carried out using peripheral blood. The sequence derives from a human donor with acute or convalescent COVID-19. The donor label of this sample is uncertain. The CDR3 is CASSPDRAYEQYF. CDR3 nucleotide sequence: TGTGCCAGCAGCCCCGACAGGGCCTACGAGCAGTACTTC.